This is a list of T cell receptor beta chains from one sample in a study of post-analysis software for immune sequencing data. TCRdb redid the calling of the PCR reads with MiXCR, one entry per CDR3 protein. The table includes about 540,000 distinct CDR3 sequences, about a third detected once. Sequenced: blood. The receptor set was obtained from a girl between 2 and 17 years old with multiple sclerosis. CDR3s include the opening cysteine and the closing phenylalanine or tryptophan. Each record gives: CDR3 DNA, CDR3 protein, CDR3 length, D gene, V gene, clone size, J gene. The D gene is left open where the match is weak. Rows give clone size only sometimes, using once, few, many, or a class for an expanded clone.

cdr3_nt: TGCGCCAGCAGCTTTTCGGGGGCGGGAGATACGCAGTATTTT; cdr3_aa: CASSFSGAGDTQYF; cdr3_length: 14; d_call: .; v_call: TRBV5-1; clone_size: few; j_call: TRBJ2-3
cdr3_nt: TGTGCCAGCAGTGAATTGGTCGGTGGGGCCCTCCACTTT; cdr3_aa: CASSELVGGALHF; cdr3_length: 13; d_call: .; v_call: TRBV25-1; clone_size: .; j_call: TRBJ1-6
cdr3_nt: TGTGCCAGCAGTTATGGGAGCTATGGCTACACCTTC; cdr3_aa: CASSYGSYGYTF; cdr3_length: 12; d_call: .; v_call: TRBV6-5; clone_size: .; j_call: TRBJ1-2
cdr3_nt: TGTGCCAGCAGGGAGGGCTTAAGGGTCCCCGCAGAGACCCAGTACTTC; cdr3_aa: CASREGLRVPAETQYF; cdr3_length: 16; d_call: .; v_call: TRBV12-3/TRBV12-4; clone_size: few; j_call: TRBJ2-5
cdr3_nt: TGCAGTGGAGTAGCGGGGGCGAGAGATACGCAGTATTTT; cdr3_aa: CSGVAGARDTQYF; cdr3_length: 13; d_call: TRBD2; v_call: TRBV20-1; clone_size: .; j_call: TRBJ2-3
cdr3_nt: TGTGCCAGCAGCTTGGTGGATACCAACTACGAGCAGTACTTC; cdr3_aa: CASSLVDTNYEQYF; cdr3_length: 14; d_call: .; v_call: TRBV5-6; clone_size: .; j_call: TRBJ2-7
cdr3_nt: TGCAGTGCTAATATCGGAGCGGGGGGGTTCACCGGGGAGCTGTTTTTT; cdr3_aa: CSANIGAGGFTGELFF; cdr3_length: 16; d_call: TRBD2; v_call: TRBV20-1; clone_size: .; j_call: TRBJ2-2
cdr3_nt: TGCGCCAGCAAGCCGACGGCGGGCAGCACAGATACGCAGTATTTT; cdr3_aa: CASKPTAGSTDTQYF; cdr3_length: 15; d_call: .; v_call: TRBV5-1; clone_size: .; j_call: TRBJ2-3
cdr3_nt: TGCAGCCCGATCCCCGGGGGGTTTGAAGCTTTCTTT; cdr3_aa: CSPIPGGFEAFF; cdr3_length: 12; d_call: .; v_call: TRBV20-1; clone_size: few; j_call: TRBJ1-1
cdr3_nt: TGTGCCAGCAGTTTATTCGGGGGGCTGTACGAGCAGTACTTC; cdr3_aa: CASSLFGGLYEQYF; cdr3_length: 14; d_call: .; v_call: TRBV12-3/TRBV12-4; clone_size: .; j_call: TRBJ2-7
cdr3_nt: TGCAGCGTCCAACAGGGCCCCACAGATACGCAGTATTTT; cdr3_aa: CSVQQGPTDTQYF; cdr3_length: 13; d_call: .; v_call: TRBV29-1; clone_size: few; j_call: TRBJ2-3
cdr3_nt: TGCGCCAGCACTCGGACGCCGGGTGAGACCCAGTACTTC; cdr3_aa: CASTRTPGETQYF; cdr3_length: 13; d_call: .; v_call: TRBV5-1; clone_size: few; j_call: TRBJ2-5
cdr3_nt: TGTGCCAGCAGTTTATTCGGACAGGGGCACCCTGAAGCTTTCTTT; cdr3_aa: CASSLFGQGHPEAFF; cdr3_length: 15; d_call: TRBD1; v_call: TRBV12-3/TRBV12-4; clone_size: .; j_call: TRBJ1-1
cdr3_nt: TGTGCCAGCAGTTTAGGGGTAGCGGGGGGTACAGGTACGCAGTATTTT; cdr3_aa: CASSLGVAGGTGTQYF; cdr3_length: 16; d_call: TRBD2; v_call: TRBV12-3/TRBV12-4; clone_size: .; j_call: TRBJ2-3
cdr3_nt: TGTGCCAGCAGCCAAAGACTAGCGGGGGGCCCTCCCTACGAGCAGTACTTC; cdr3_aa: CASSQRLAGGPPYEQYF; cdr3_length: 17; d_call: TRBD2; v_call: TRBV11-2; clone_size: few; j_call: TRBJ2-7
cdr3_nt: TGCGCCAGCAGCGTGGGATTTTACTCTCACTATGGCTACACCTTC; cdr3_aa: CASSVGFYSHYGYTF; cdr3_length: 15; d_call: .; v_call: TRBV5-1; clone_size: few; j_call: TRBJ1-2
cdr3_nt: TGCAGCGCCGTCGACAGGGGAAGGGATGGCTACACCTTC; cdr3_aa: CSAVDRGRDGYTF; cdr3_length: 13; d_call: TRBD1; v_call: TRBV29-1; clone_size: few; j_call: TRBJ1-2
cdr3_nt: TGCAGTGCGAGGACTAGCGGGGGCACAGATACGCAGTATTTT; cdr3_aa: CSARTSGGTDTQYF; cdr3_length: 14; d_call: TRBD2; v_call: TRBV20-1; clone_size: .; j_call: TRBJ2-3
cdr3_nt: TGTGCCAACAGCTCTATGGGACAGGGGGTGCCCTACGAGCAGTACTTC; cdr3_aa: CANSSMGQGVPYEQYF; cdr3_length: 16; d_call: TRBD1; v_call: TRBV7-9; clone_size: .; j_call: TRBJ2-7
cdr3_nt: TGCGCCAGCAGCTCGGTAAAGGGGCACACTGAAGCTTTCTTT; cdr3_aa: CASSSVKGHTEAFF; cdr3_length: 14; d_call: .; v_call: TRBV5-1; clone_size: .; j_call: TRBJ1-1
cdr3_nt: TGTGCCAGCAGCTTAGTAGCAGGGACTAGGACCGAGACCCAGTACTTC; cdr3_aa: CASSLVAGTRTETQYF; cdr3_length: 16; d_call: TRBD2; v_call: TRBV7-2; clone_size: .; j_call: TRBJ2-5
cdr3_nt: TGTGCCAGTAGTTTTAGGGCAGTAGGAGACAATGAGCAGTTCTTC; cdr3_aa: CASSFRAVGDNEQFF; cdr3_length: 15; d_call: .; v_call: TRBV27; clone_size: .; j_call: TRBJ2-1
cdr3_nt: TGCAGCGGCGCGGGGGCGCAAGAGACCCAGTACTTC; cdr3_aa: CSGAGAQETQYF; cdr3_length: 12; d_call: .; v_call: TRBV29-1; clone_size: many; j_call: TRBJ2-5
cdr3_nt: TGTGCCAGCAGCTTGGGGTCCCGGGGCACCCAGTTCTTC; cdr3_aa: CASSLGSRGTQFF; cdr3_length: 13; d_call: .; v_call: TRBV7-2; clone_size: .; j_call: TRBJ2-1
cdr3_nt: TGCGCCAGCAGTGAGTTGGGGGATAGCACTGAAGCTTTCTTT; cdr3_aa: CASSELGDSTEAFF; cdr3_length: 14; d_call: .; v_call: TRBV10-2; clone_size: .; j_call: TRBJ1-1
cdr3_nt: TGCAGTGCTAGCGTACGAGAGGCCAACGTCCTGACTTTC; cdr3_aa: CSASVREANVLTF; cdr3_length: 13; d_call: .; v_call: TRBV20-1; clone_size: few; j_call: TRBJ2-6
cdr3_nt: TGTGCCAGCAGCACGGGACAGTCCTACAATGAGCAGTTCTTC; cdr3_aa: CASSTGQSYNEQFF; cdr3_length: 14; d_call: TRBD1; v_call: TRBV7-9; clone_size: .; j_call: TRBJ2-1
cdr3_nt: TGTGCCAGCAGCATGAGGACTAGCCAAGAGACCCAGTACTTC; cdr3_aa: CASSMRTSQETQYF; cdr3_length: 14; d_call: TRBD2; v_call: TRBV7-9; clone_size: few; j_call: TRBJ2-5
cdr3_nt: TGTGCCAGCAGCTCCATACGAGAACGGTCGTCCTACAATGAGCAGTTCTTC; cdr3_aa: CASSSIRERSSYNEQFF; cdr3_length: 17; d_call: .; v_call: TRBV7-9; clone_size: once; j_call: TRBJ2-1
cdr3_nt: TGTGCCAGCAGTAAGACCCCGGGACTAGCGTTCACCGGGGAGCTGTTTTTT; cdr3_aa: CASSKTPGLAFTGELFF; cdr3_length: 17; d_call: TRBD2; v_call: TRBV6-1; clone_size: .; j_call: TRBJ2-2
cdr3_nt: TGCAGTGTATCCGGGGGGAGTCGGGAGACCCAGTACTTC; cdr3_aa: CSVSGGSRETQYF; cdr3_length: 13; d_call: TRBD2; v_call: TRBV20-1; clone_size: .; j_call: TRBJ2-5
cdr3_nt: TGTGCCACCAGCAGAGGGCGGTTCGATGAGCAGTTCTTC; cdr3_aa: CATSRGRFDEQFF; cdr3_length: 13; d_call: .; v_call: TRBV15; clone_size: few; j_call: TRBJ2-1
cdr3_nt: TGTGCCAGCAGACCCCAGGGGGGGGATGAAAAACTGTTTTTT; cdr3_aa: CASRPQGGDEKLFF; cdr3_length: 14; d_call: TRBD1; v_call: TRBV7-9; clone_size: .; j_call: TRBJ1-4
cdr3_nt: TGCGCCAGCAGCCAAGTCTGGGAATACCAAGAGACCCAGTACTTC; cdr3_aa: CASSQVWEYQETQYF; cdr3_length: 15; d_call: .; v_call: TRBV4-1; clone_size: .; j_call: TRBJ2-5
cdr3_nt: TGTGCCAGCAGTTACCCAGAAGCTTTCTTT; cdr3_aa: CASSYPEAFF; cdr3_length: 10; d_call: .; v_call: TRBV6-6; clone_size: .; j_call: TRBJ1-1
cdr3_nt: TGTGCCAGCAGTTTACTAGCGGGAGACTATGAGCAGTTCTTC; cdr3_aa: CASSLLAGDYEQFF; cdr3_length: 14; d_call: TRBD2; v_call: TRBV12-3/TRBV12-4; clone_size: once; j_call: TRBJ2-1
cdr3_nt: TGCGCCAGCAGGGGCAGCGGGGGGGCTGATACGCAGTATTTT; cdr3_aa: CASRGSGGADTQYF; cdr3_length: 14; d_call: TRBD2; v_call: TRBV10-2; clone_size: .; j_call: TRBJ2-3
cdr3_nt: TGCAGTGTTAAGACAGGTGGAGCGGAGACCCAGTACTTC; cdr3_aa: CSVKTGGAETQYF; cdr3_length: 13; d_call: .; v_call: TRBV20-1; clone_size: .; j_call: TRBJ2-5
cdr3_nt: TGTGCCACCAGTGATTATGGGACTAGTTCAGATACGCAGTATTTT; cdr3_aa: CATSDYGTSSDTQYF; cdr3_length: 15; d_call: TRBD2; v_call: TRBV24-1; clone_size: .; j_call: TRBJ2-3
cdr3_nt: TGTGCCAGCAGCTTATTCTGGGACAGGGCCTACAATGAGCAGTTCTTC; cdr3_aa: CASSLFWDRAYNEQFF; cdr3_length: 16; d_call: TRBD1; v_call: TRBV11-2; clone_size: .; j_call: TRBJ2-1
cdr3_nt: TGTGCCACCACGATCACAAGAGGGGACTATGGCTACACCTTC; cdr3_aa: CATTITRGDYGYTF; cdr3_length: 14; d_call: .; v_call: TRBV15; clone_size: few; j_call: TRBJ1-2
cdr3_nt: TGCGCCAGCAGCCGGACTAGCGGGGGATACACAGATACGCAGTATTTT; cdr3_aa: CASSRTSGGYTDTQYF; cdr3_length: 16; d_call: TRBD2; v_call: TRBV4-1; clone_size: .; j_call: TRBJ2-3
cdr3_nt: TGTGCCAGCGGTGACAGGACTCAAGAGACCCAGTACTTC; cdr3_aa: CASGDRTQETQYF; cdr3_length: 13; d_call: .; v_call: TRBV5-4; clone_size: .; j_call: TRBJ2-5
cdr3_nt: TGTGCCAGCAGTTACTCCCCCCAGCGGGGCTACAATGAGCAGTTCTTC; cdr3_aa: CASSYSPQRGYNEQFF; cdr3_length: 16; d_call: TRBD2; v_call: TRBV6-2/TRBV6-3; clone_size: .; j_call: TRBJ2-1
cdr3_nt: TGCAGTGCTAGCCAACAGGGTCGTCAGCCCCAGCATTTT; cdr3_aa: CSASQQGRQPQHF; cdr3_length: 13; d_call: .; v_call: TRBV20-1; clone_size: once; j_call: TRBJ1-5
cdr3_nt: TGTGCCAGCAGCTTGACTAGCTGGCTGACAGATACGCAGTATTTT; cdr3_aa: CASSLTSWLTDTQYF; cdr3_length: 15; d_call: TRBD2; v_call: TRBV7-2; clone_size: .; j_call: TRBJ2-3
cdr3_nt: TGTGCCAGCACCCGGAAGGTCGGCACAGATACGCAGTATTTT; cdr3_aa: CASTRKVGTDTQYF; cdr3_length: 14; d_call: .; v_call: TRBV6-1; clone_size: .; j_call: TRBJ2-3
cdr3_nt: TGTGCCAGCAGCTTAGCTGGCGGATTCACAGATACGCAGTATTTT; cdr3_aa: CASSLAGGFTDTQYF; cdr3_length: 15; d_call: .; v_call: TRBV7-9; clone_size: .; j_call: TRBJ2-3
cdr3_nt: TGTGCTAGTGCCTCGGACAGGTTGGACAATGAGCAGTTCTTC; cdr3_aa: CASASDRLDNEQFF; cdr3_length: 14; d_call: TRBD1; v_call: TRBV12-5; clone_size: .; j_call: TRBJ2-1
cdr3_nt: TGTGCCATCAGTGAGGGTGGCAGCTTCTATGGCTACACCTTC; cdr3_aa: CAISEGGSFYGYTF; cdr3_length: 14; d_call: .; v_call: TRBV10-3; clone_size: .; j_call: TRBJ1-2